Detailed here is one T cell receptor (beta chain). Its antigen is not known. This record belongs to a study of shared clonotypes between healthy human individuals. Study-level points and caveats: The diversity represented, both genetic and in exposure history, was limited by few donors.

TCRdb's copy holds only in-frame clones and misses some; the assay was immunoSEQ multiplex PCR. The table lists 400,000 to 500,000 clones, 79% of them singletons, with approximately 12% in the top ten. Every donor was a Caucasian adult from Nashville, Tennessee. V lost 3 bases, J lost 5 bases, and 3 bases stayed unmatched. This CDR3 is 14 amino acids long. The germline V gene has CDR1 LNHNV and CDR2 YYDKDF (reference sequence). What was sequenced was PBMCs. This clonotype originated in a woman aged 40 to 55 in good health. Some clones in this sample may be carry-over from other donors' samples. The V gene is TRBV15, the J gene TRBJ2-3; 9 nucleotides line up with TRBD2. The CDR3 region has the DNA TGTGCCACCAGCAGGAGACTAGCGGAAGATACGCAGTATTTT. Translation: CATSRRLAEDTQYF.